This record covers a single T cell receptor (beta chain). CDR1 is SGHRS and CDR2 is YFSETQ in the germline V gene. The CDR3 consists of 14 residues. V lost 0 bases and J lost 5, with 8 bases in between. The data belong to a study of blood T cell repertoires in COVID-19. Sequencing was performed with immunoSEQ multiplex PCR; in TCRdb, only in-frame clones are kept and a portion is missing. Found here are around 400,000 clones, around nine tenths of them singletons; the top ten hold 1.7%. The chain joins TRBV5-1 to TRBJ1-4; TRBD1 might be the D (6 bases). The sequencing sample was made of PBMCs or T cells enriched from blood (not recorded which). This TCR derives from a woman in her thirties who had recovered from COVID-19. The DNA for the CDR3 is TGCGCCAGCAGCTTGGTGGGGGCGAATGAAAAACTGTTTTTT. Translated: CASSLVGANEKLFF.